This TCR beta chain was sequenced during a study of CXCR3-negative and CXCR3-positive naive CD8 T cells. Each TRB cDNA library was prepared by 5' RACE (with UMI labels). With the 5' RACE reads reprocessed, TCRdb shows one record per CDR3 protein and no DNA. The specimen's table records several thousand distinct CDR3 sequences. Subsets of CD8+ T cells were each sorted in triplicate at approximately 300,000 cells apiece. Naive CD8+ T cells had a CD45RO-CCR7+CD27+CD95- phenotype. The study, taken as a whole, reports: Both naive subsets had comparably high diversity; memory CD8+ cells much lower.

Points on this clonotype: Its antigen is currently unknown.

This TCR was sampled from a human donor in good health. Some clones in this sample may be carry-over from other donors' samples. The sequenced sample consisted of naive CXCR3- CD8+ T cells from blood. Subset of the sample: CD45RO-CCR7+CD27+CD95- naive CD8+ T cells lacking CXCR3 (TNR3-).

The CDR3: CASSLGMDQTNYGYTF. V is TRBV11-1 and J is TRBJ1-2. CDR1 is SGHAT, CDR2 FQDESV, per germline (reference sequence). CDR3 length: 16 residues.